These 31 T cell receptor beta chains originate from one sample sequenced in a study of blood T cell repertoires in COVID-19 (dated by TCRdb to the early 2020s). Preparation of the library involved the immunoSEQ multiplex PCR assay. TCRdb mirrors the immuneACCESS table, restricted to in-frame sequences. Some clones are absent from its copies; in checked studies, under half trace to an unresolved V gene, and the reason for the others is unknown. This sample holds over 200,000 clones; approximately 88% were observed only once. About 6% of the sample belongs to the ten largest clones. The sequenced sample consisted of peripheral blood. All receptors derive from a man between 60 and 75 years old who had recovered from COVID-19.

The CDR3 loop reads CASSLLLTLYGRNEQFF. As DNA, the CDR3 is TGTGCCAGCAGCTTACTTCTAACTCTATACGGTAGAAATGAGCAGTTCTTC. The V gene is TRBV11-2, the J gene TRBJ2-1; D gene uncertain. Germline V gene sequence: CDR1 SGHAT, CDR2 FQNNGV. This CDR3 spans 17 amino acids. V lost 2 bases and J lost 7, with 21 bases in between.

This clone was detected a few times. The chain is built from TRBV7-9 and TRBJ2-3, with 7 bases that match TRBD1. The V gene end was trimmed by 3 bases and the J gene end by 6 bases; junction bases not matched to a gene: 12. Germline-derived CDR1 and CDR2 are SEHNR and FQNEAQ (reference sequence). The CDR3 contains 16 residues. This chain's CDR3 is CASSLSQGERKDTQYF. CDR3 DNA sequence: TGTGCCAGCAGCTTGTCGCAGGGGGAACGGAAGGATACGCAGTATTTT. Using reference TRBV7-9 and TRBJ2-3 for the parts outside the CDR3, the full variable domain is DTGVSQNPRHKITKRGQNVTFRCDPISEHNRLYWYRQTLGQGPEFLTYFQNEAQLEKSRLLSDRFSAERPKGSFSTLEIQRTEQGDSAMYLCASSLSQGERKDTQYFGPGTRLTVL.

This clone was counted at least ten times. The CDR3 loop reads CAISREQGNTEAFF. CDR3 nucleotide sequence: TGTGCCATCAGCAGAGAACAGGGGAACACTGAAGCTTTCTTT. The V and J genes are TRBV10-3 and TRBJ1-1; a possible D gene is TRBD1 (6 bases). From germline, CDR1 is ENHRY and CDR2 SYGVKD. The CDR3 length is 14 residues. The V and J ends lost 6 bases and 1 base respectively, with 12 bases between them.

The genes are TRBV7-8 and TRBJ1-2; 7 nucleotides align to TRBD1. CDR3 length: 14 amino acids. V lost 1 base, J lost 8 bases, and 7 bases stayed unmatched. The germline V gene has CDR1 SGHVS and CDR2 FQNEAQ. The CDR3 loop is CASSLGRQGSGYTF. Here the CDR3 DNA reads TGTGCCAGCAGCTTAGGGCGACAGGGTTCAGGCTACACCTTC.

The chain is built from TRBV11-2 and TRBJ1-6, with D possibly matching TRBD1 (6 bases). Per germline, CDR1 SGHAT and CDR2 FQNNGV. Trimming took 6 bases from V and 11 from J, leaving 17 bases between them. The length of the CDR3 is 14 residues. In DNA form, the CDR3 reads TGTGCCAGCAGGCCTGCAGGGGATGGGCCACCCCTCCACTTT. Its translation is CASRPAGDGPPLHF.

The V gene is TRBV9, the J gene TRBJ2-7; 7 bases line up with TRBD2. V shed 0 bases and J 3 bases; nucleotides not matched to a gene: 3. The CDR3 has 14 amino acids. Per germline, CDR1 SGDLS and CDR2 YYNGEE. CDR3 DNA: TGTGCCAGCAGCGTAGATGCTAGCGGCTACGAGCAGTACTTC. Protein product: CASSVDASGYEQYF.

This clone was seen once. V gene TRBV5-4 combines with J gene TRBJ1-1; D is undetermined. Germline V lookup: CDR1 SGHNT, CDR2 YYREEE (reference sequence). Trimming stripped 3 bases from V and 5 bases from J, with 20 bases between. The CDR3 totals 16 residues. The CDR3 region is CASSWPGEAAGTEAFF. The CDR3 DNA follows: TGTGCCAGCAGCTGGCCCGGCGAGGCGGCGGGGACTGAAGCTTTCTTT.

This clone was counted a single time. The chain recombines TRBV5-4 with TRBJ1-1; D is ambiguous. The length of the CDR3 is 15 residues. Germline assignment: CDR1 SGHNT and CDR2 YYREEE (reference sequence). V was clipped by 2 bases and J by 5 bases, with 16 bases between them. CDR3 protein: CASSLGGRGHTEAFF. The CDR3 DNA reads TGTGCCAGCAGCTTAGGAGGTAGAGGGCATACTGAAGCTTTCTTT.

This sequence joins TRBV6-5 and TRBJ2-2, with 9 positions matching TRBD1. Trimming at V came to 6 bases and at J to 3 bases, leaving 2 bases not matched to a gene. The CDR3 is made up of 14 amino acids. CDR1 is MNHEY and CDR2 is SVGAGI in the germline V gene. CDR3 sequence: CASRRDRDTGELFF. In DNA form, the CDR3 reads TGTGCCAGCAGAAGGGACAGGGACACCGGGGAGCTGTTTTTT.

This clone was picked up many times. The chain links TRBV15 to TRBJ2-2; the D is unclear. V shed 4 bases and J shed 7 bases, with 13 bases lying between them. Looked up from germline, CDR1 is LNHNV and CDR2 is YYDKDF (reference sequence). The CDR3 has 14 residues. The CDR3 reads CATSTRITGGELFF. The CDR3 bases are TGTGCCACCAGCACGAGAATAACCGGCGGGGAGCTGTTTTTT.

The chain uses TRBV18 and TRBJ1-2, with D uncertain. Trimming removed 0 bases from V and 2 bases from J, with 10 bases in between. CDR1 KGHSH and CDR2 LQKENI come from the germline V gene. The CDR3 has 15 residues. CDR3 DNA sequence: TGTGCCAGCTCACCACCGAGGGCAGACAACTATGGCTACACCTTC. As protein: CASSPPRADNYGYTF.

V and J are TRBV19 and TRBJ1-2; D unresolved. V was trimmed by 6 bases and J by 4 bases, leaving 24 bases between them. This CDR3 contains 17 residues. Germline CDR1 is LNHDA and CDR2 is SQIVND (reference sequence). In nucleotides, the CDR3 is TGTGCCAGTAGGAACCTAGGGATCGGGGAATGGGCCTATGGCTACACCTTC. Amino acid sequence: CASRNLGIGEWAYGYTF.

The chain recombines TRBV11-2 with TRBJ2-1; no clear D gene. Germline assignment: CDR1 SGHAT and CDR2 FQNNGV. The CDR3 is 15 amino acids. Trimming left V 5 bases short and J 3 bases short, with 14 bases between. The CDR3 DNA follows: TGTGCCAGCAGCCTGGTCCTCACGGGCTACAATGAGCAGTTCTTC. It encodes CASSLVLTGYNEQFF.

This sequence joins TRBV12-5 and TRBJ2-2, with D unclear. This CDR3 comprises 16 residues. Germline V CDR1 and CDR2: LGHNT, FRNRAP. Trimming took 0 bases from V and 0 from J, leaving 8 bases between them. The CDR3, as DNA: TGTGCTAGTGGTTTGGTACTGCGGACGAACACCGGGGAGCTGTTTTTT. Amino acids: CASGLVLRTNTGELFF. Based on the CDR3 plus reference TRBV12-5 and TRBJ2-2, the full variable domain is DARVTQTPRHKVTEMGQEVTMRCQPILGHNTVFWYRQTMMQGLELLAYFRNRAPLDDSGMPKDRFSAEMPDATLATLKIQPSEPRDSAVYFCASGLVLRTNTGELFFGEGSRLTVL.

As DNA, the CDR3 is TGTGCCAGCAGCCTAGCGGGGGGGCCAATCGGGGAGCTGTTTTTT. Amino acids: CASSLAGGPIGELFF. The chain carries TRBV6-2 or TRBV6-3 and TRBJ2-2; 12 nucleotides line up with TRBD2. From germline, CDR1 is MNHEY and CDR2 SVGEGT. The CDR3 sequence is 15 residues long. V lost 6 bases and J lost 7; bases outside the gene matches: 6.

The CDR3 region has the DNA TGTGCCAGCAGTAAGACAGGATATATGAACACTGAAGCTTTCTTT. Translating it yields CASSKTGYMNTEAFF. V is TRBV28 and J is TRBJ1-1; TRBD1 is a possible D gene (6 bases). The CDR3 runs to 15 residues. Germline CDR1 MDHEN, CDR2 SYDVKM. V was trimmed by 5 bases and J by 0 bases, leaving 13 bases between them.

The chain joins TRBV12-5 to TRBJ2-2; the match to TRBD2 covers 10 bases. V gave up 5 bases and J gave up 4 bases; unmatched junction bases: 4. The CDR3 runs 15 residues. Germline loops: CDR1 LGHNT, CDR2 FRNRAP. This CDR3 is CASGIGLAATGELFF. CDR3 nucleotide sequence: TGTGCTAGTGGTATTGGACTAGCGGCCACCGGGGAGCTGTTTTTT.

V is TRBV25-1 and J is TRBJ1-2, with 9 bases fitting TRBD1. With V trimmed by 6 bases and J by 4 bases, 3 bases remained unmatched. Looked up from germline, CDR1 is MGHDK and CDR2 is SYGVNS. The CDR3 consists of 13 residues. This CDR3 reads CASRQGASYGYTF. DNA for the CDR3: TGTGCCAGCAGACAGGGGGCGTCCTATGGCTACACCTTC.

The rearrangement uses TRBV24-1 and TRBJ2-2; D perhaps matches TRBD1 (6 bases). Trimming left V 3 bases short and J 0 bases short, with 10 bases between. The CDR3 consists of 16 residues. Germline V gene lookup returns CDR1 KGHDR and CDR2 SFDVKD. CDR3 region: CATSDPGTPNTGELFF. In DNA, the CDR3 is TGTGCCACCAGTGATCCCGGGACACCGAACACCGGGGAGCTGTTTTTT.

The V gene is TRBV19, the J gene TRBJ1-1; the D is unclear. This CDR3 contains 13 residues. Germline CDR1 and CDR2: LNHDA and SQIVND (reference sequence). Trimming cost V 7 bases and J 1 base, with 10 bases left between them. The CDR3 nucleotides are TGTGCCAGTACCCCTACGGGGAACACTGAAGCTTTCTTT. This translates into CASTPTGNTEAFF.

The chain carries TRBV4-1 and TRBJ2-1, with 14 bases matching TRBD2. Germline V CDR1 and CDR2: MGHRA, YSYEKL. This CDR3 contains 14 residues. V gave up 1 base and J gave up 12 bases; unmatched junction bases: 2. The CDR3 coding sequence is TGCGCCAGCAGCCAAGGGGGGACTAGCGGGAGGCAGTTCTTC. This translates into CASSQGGTSGRQFF.

CDR3 DNA: TGTGCCACCAGTGATGCCGGGACAAGGTACCAAGAGACCCAGTACTTC. It translates to CATSDAGTRYQETQYF. The V call is TRBV24-1, the J call TRBJ2-5; TRBD1 is a possible D gene (6 bases). The germline V gene encodes CDR1 KGHDR and CDR2 SFDVKD. The V end was cut by 3 bases, the J end by 0 bases, with 13 bases between. There are 16 residues in the CDR3.

The J gene is TRBJ1-1, the V gene TRBV12-3 or TRBV12-4, with 7 bases fitting TRBD1. CDR3 length: 13 residues. V dropped 8 bases and J dropped 3; count of bases not matched to a gene: 6. The CDR3 sequence is CASRRTGDTEAFF. The DNA of the CDR3 is TGTGCCAGCCGACGCACAGGGGACACTGAAGCTTTCTTT.

This chain connects TRBV6-1 to TRBJ1-3, with D hard to call. Trimming left V 1 base short and J 4 bases short, with 8 bases between. This CDR3 comprises 14 residues. Germline CDR1 is MNHNS and CDR2 is SASEGT. CDR3 residues: CASSEGGLGNTIYF. DNA for the CDR3: TGTGCCAGCAGTGAAGGAGGGCTGGGAAACACCATATATTTT.

The V gene is TRBV30, the J gene TRBJ2-6, with D possibly TRBD2 on 5 matching bases. Per the germline V gene, CDR1 is GTSNPN and CDR2 is SVGIG (reference sequence). Trimming cost V 4 bases and J 2 bases, with 9 bases left between them. This CDR3 is built from 14 residues. The CDR3 DNA reads as TGTGCCTGGACCATCGGGACTGGGGCCAACGTCCTGACTTTC. Amino acid sequence: CAWTIGTGANVLTF.

The V gene is TRBV7-3, the J gene TRBJ2-7; 10 bases are shared with TRBD1. Germline V CDR1 and CDR2: SGHTA, FQGTGA. The CDR3 spans 19 residues. V was pared by 0 bases and J by 2 bases, with 13 bases of the junction left unmatched. The CDR3 region has the DNA TGTGCCAGCAGCTTAACGCGAGCGGGCGGGACAGGGGTTGCCTACGAGCAGTACTTC. The encoded protein is CASSLTRAGGTGVAYEQYF.

The chain links TRBV24-1 to TRBJ2-5; D gene uncertain. Trimming left V 2 bases short and J 8 bases short, with 5 bases between. Germline CDR1 KGHDR, CDR2 SFDVKD. CDR3 length: 11 residues. The CDR3 spells CATSDYGTQYF. DNA for the CDR3: TGTGCCACCAGTGATTATGGCACCCAGTACTTC.

Only one count was recorded for this clone. One end of the junction is discordant with germline, which a read error may explain. This chain joins TRBV7-7 and TRBJ2-2; 8 nucleotides line up with TRBD1. CDR1 is SSHAT, CDR2 FNYEAQ, per germline (reference sequence). This CDR3 is built from 14 residues. The CDR3 DNA reads as TGTGCTAGCAGCCTCGACAGGGGTTCCGGGGAGCTGTTTTTT. It codes for CASSLDRGSGELFF.

The rearrangement uses TRBV5-1 and TRBJ1-1, with 8 bases lining up with TRBD1. With 4 bases clipped from V and 4 bases from J, the junction kept 6 bases outside the gene matches. In germline, CDR1 is SGHRS, CDR2 YFSETQ. This CDR3 has 14 amino acids. The CDR3 nucleotides read TGCGCCAGCAGCCAGGGTCAGGGGGCCACTGAAGCTTTCTTT. Protein product: CASSQGQGATEAFF. Together with reference TRBV5-1 and TRBJ1-1, the CDR3 gives the full variable domain: KAGVTQTPRYLIKTRGQQVTLSCSPISGHRSVSWYQQTPGQGLQFLFEYFSETQRNKGNFPGRFSGRQFSNSRSEMNVSTLELGDSALYLCASSQGQGATEAFFGQGTRLTVV.

This chain joins TRBV2 and TRBJ1-5, with TRBD1 matching 8 bases. The CDR3 totals 15 residues. Germline trimming cut 6 bases from V and 4 bases from J; bases unmatched to any gene: 8. The germline gives CDR1 SNHLY, CDR2 FYNNEI. CDR3 residues: CASRDRQGRNQPQHF. As DNA, the CDR3 is TGTGCCAGCAGAGATCGACAGGGGCGTAATCAGCCCCAGCATTTT.

The chain uses TRBV6-5 and TRBJ1-6; D remains ambiguous. V dropped 2 bases and J dropped 6 bases, with 11 bases sitting between them. This CDR3 region has 15 residues. The germline V gene has CDR1 MNHEY and CDR2 SVGAGI. CDR3 DNA sequence: TGTGCCAGCAGTTACCCCGCACAGACTAATTCACCCCTCCACTTT. It is translated as CASSYPAQTNSPLHF.